This entry is about one T cell receptor beta chain. Its antigen is undetermined. The data derive from a study of T cell responses to AZD1222 COVID-19 vaccine. Points from the study as a whole: None of the repertoires were sampled until the peak T cell response had passed. Regions 160-218 and 743-854 dominated among vaccine-associated CD4 TCRs spanning spike.

This CDR3 is built from 14 residues. With 2 bases removed from V and 1 base from J, the gap between germline ends came to 9 bases. Looked up from germline, CDR1 is SGDLS and CDR2 is YYNGEE. Researchers grouped second doses given at about 4 or about 12 weeks into one pool. Clones were sequenced by immunoSEQ multiplex PCR, and TCRdb holds only the in-frame ones, with some missing. The sample records more than 80,000 clones, less than 95% being singletons. This rearrangement joins TRBV9 to TRBJ1-2; no reliable D call. Specimen: peripheral blood, collected 28 days after the second AZD1222 dose. The TCR originated in an adult who received the AZD1222 COVID-19 vaccine. The CDR3 DNA follows: TGTGCCAGCAGCGTGAGTCAGTTTAACTATGGCTACACCTTC. It specifies CASSVSQFNYGYTF.